A selection of T cell receptor beta chains follows, all from one sample in a study of cytomegalovirus exposure and HLA in healthy donors. Assay used: immunoSEQ multiplex PCR; TCRdb lists only in-frame clones, some missing. The sample lists about 68,000 clones, 70% to 90% occurring once. The sequencing sample was made of PBMCs. The receptors stem from a human donor in good health. CDR3s include the opening cysteine and the closing phenylalanine or tryptophan. The order of the fields is CDR3 DNA, CDR3 protein, D gene, J gene, clone size, V gene. A D gene is named only where the DNA matches it firmly. A row's size may be missing; if present it is once, few, many or a size class.

CDR3nt: TGTGCCAGCCTTAGAGGCGCTGAAGCTTTCTTT
CDR3aa: CASLRGAEAFF
d_gene: .
j_gene: TRBJ1-1
abundance: .
v_gene: TRBV27

CDR3nt: TGTGCCAGCAGTGTTTCCCCAGGACAGGGGGCGTATCGGGAAAAACTGTTTTTT
CDR3aa: CASSVSPGQGAYREKLFF
d_gene: TRBD1
j_gene: TRBJ1-4
abundance: few
v_gene: TRBV2

CDR3nt: TGTGCCAGCTCACAGGGGGTGGAGAACACTGAAGCTTTCTTT
CDR3aa: CASSQGVENTEAFF
d_gene: .
j_gene: TRBJ1-1
abundance: .
v_gene: TRBV18

CDR3nt: TGCAGCGTTGTGTCAGGGGGATTCAGCACTGAAGCTTTCTTT
CDR3aa: CSVVSGGFSTEAFF
d_gene: TRBD1
j_gene: TRBJ1-1
abundance: once
v_gene: TRBV29-1

CDR3nt: TGTGCCAGCAGCTTGTTCACGGGAAACACTGAAGCTTTCTTT
CDR3aa: CASSLFTGNTEAFF
d_gene: .
j_gene: TRBJ1-1
abundance: .
v_gene: TRBV5-6

CDR3nt: TGTGCCAGCAGAGGGACAGGGCTTAATGAAAAACTGTTTTTT
CDR3aa: CASRGTGLNEKLFF
d_gene: TRBD1
j_gene: TRBJ1-4
abundance: .
v_gene: TRBV6-5

CDR3nt: TGTGCCAGCAGCTTACCTACAGGGATAGGCTACACCTTC
CDR3aa: CASSLPTGIGYTF
d_gene: .
j_gene: TRBJ1-2
abundance: .
v_gene: TRBV7-9

CDR3nt: TGTGCCAGCAGGTCCAGTGGGACTAGCGGGGGTGTATACAATGAGCAGTTCTTC
CDR3aa: CASRSSGTSGGVYNEQFF
d_gene: TRBD2
j_gene: TRBJ2-1
abundance: few
v_gene: TRBV4-2

CDR3nt: TGTGCCAGTAGATGGGGGGATGGCTACACCTTC
CDR3aa: CASRWGDGYTF
d_gene: .
j_gene: TRBJ1-2
abundance: .
v_gene: TRBV19

CDR3nt: TGTGCCAGCATAGGGGGCAGAAGATATGGCTACACCTTC
CDR3aa: CASIGGRRYGYTF
d_gene: TRBD1
j_gene: TRBJ1-2
abundance: .
v_gene: TRBV6-5

CDR3nt: TGTGCCACGACGAGGCAGGGGGTCGGAAACACCATATATTTT
CDR3aa: CATTRQGVGNTIYF
d_gene: TRBD1
j_gene: TRBJ1-3
abundance: .
v_gene: TRBV5-4

CDR3nt: TGCGCCAGCAGCTTGGCGACAGGGGGTGAAGCTTTCTTT
CDR3aa: CASSLATGGEAFF
d_gene: TRBD1
j_gene: TRBJ1-1
abundance: .
v_gene: TRBV5-1

CDR3nt: TGTGCCAGCAGCCAAGAATTGGGACAGGGAAATGGTTGGGATACGCAGTATTTT
CDR3aa: CASSQELGQGNGWDTQYF
d_gene: TRBD1
j_gene: TRBJ2-3
abundance: .
v_gene: TRBV14

CDR3nt: TGTGCCAGCTCACCAGGGGCAGATAATGGCAATCAGCCCCAGCATTTT
CDR3aa: CASSPGADNGNQPQHF
d_gene: .
j_gene: TRBJ1-5
abundance: .
v_gene: TRBV18

CDR3nt: TGTGCCAGCAGTTATGGGAGCGGGGGGGGGAATGAGCAGTTCTTC
CDR3aa: CASSYGSGGGNEQFF
d_gene: TRBD2
j_gene: TRBJ2-1
abundance: .
v_gene: TRBV6-6

CDR3nt: TGTGCCAGCAGTCCGCAAACTAGCGGGGTCACAGATACGCAGTATTTT
CDR3aa: CASSPQTSGVTDTQYF
d_gene: TRBD2
j_gene: TRBJ2-3
abundance: .
v_gene: TRBV28

CDR3nt: TGTGCCAGAAGCCAACACTACAAGCTAGCGTATATCTACGAGCAGTACTTC
CDR3aa: CARSQHYKLAYIYEQYF
d_gene: .
j_gene: TRBJ2-7
abundance: .
v_gene: TRBV5-3

CDR3nt: TGTGCCAGCAGCACCTCGGACACTGAAGCTTTCTTT
CDR3aa: CASSTSDTEAFF
d_gene: .
j_gene: TRBJ1-1
abundance: few
v_gene: TRBV6-5

CDR3nt: TGTGCCAGCAGCTTAACAGGGGGCGTCGAGACCCAGTACTTC
CDR3aa: CASSLTGGVETQYF
d_gene: TRBD1
j_gene: TRBJ2-5
abundance: .
v_gene: TRBV7-6

CDR3nt: TGTGCCAGCAGAAGAGTATGGAGCACTGAAGCTTTCTTT
CDR3aa: CASRRVWSTEAFF
d_gene: .
j_gene: TRBJ1-1
abundance: .
v_gene: TRBV25-1

CDR3nt: TGTGCCAGCAGCGTAGAGTTGTCTCCCAGGGGGACCCAGTACTTC
CDR3aa: CASSVELSPRGTQYF
d_gene: .
j_gene: TRBJ2-5
abundance: .
v_gene: TRBV9

CDR3nt: TGTGCCACCCGGACAGGACCCCACACTGAAGCTTTCTTT
CDR3aa: CATRTGPHTEAFF
d_gene: TRBD1
j_gene: TRBJ1-1
abundance: .
v_gene: TRBV6-1

CDR3nt: TGTGCCAGCAGTGAGGTTTCAGGGTGGTCTGGGGCCCTCTACGAGCAGTACTTC
CDR3aa: CASSEVSGWSGALYEQYF
d_gene: .
j_gene: TRBJ2-7
abundance: .
v_gene: TRBV6-1

CDR3nt: TGTGCCTGGACGGCCGGGGGGGGCATAATTTACGAGCAGTACTTC
CDR3aa: CAWTAGGGIIYEQYF
d_gene: TRBD2
j_gene: TRBJ2-7
abundance: .
v_gene: TRBV30

CDR3nt: TGTGCCAGTAGTAGAAACCCTAAACTAGCGGGAGTTCCCCAAGAGACCCAGTACTTC
CDR3aa: CASSRNPKLAGVPQETQYF
d_gene: TRBD2
j_gene: TRBJ2-5
abundance: once
v_gene: TRBV19

CDR3nt: TGCGCCAGCAGCCTCACAGGGGTCCATGGCTACCCCTTC
CDR3aa: CASSLTGVHGYPF
d_gene: TRBD1
j_gene: TRBJ1-2
abundance: .
v_gene: TRBV4-1

CDR3nt: TGTGCCAGCAGCTTACTACAGGGCGTCGAGCAGTACTTC
CDR3aa: CASSLLQGVEQYF
d_gene: .
j_gene: TRBJ2-7
abundance: .
v_gene: TRBV7-8

CDR3nt: TGTGCCAGCAGCCCCGGGACATTACTCACTGAAGCTTTCTTT
CDR3aa: CASSPGTLLTEAFF
d_gene: .
j_gene: TRBJ1-1
abundance: .
v_gene: TRBV7-8

CDR3nt: TGTGCCAGTAGTACCACAGGGTTTCTGACCTATGGCTACACCTTC
CDR3aa: CASSTTGFLTYGYTF
d_gene: .
j_gene: TRBJ1-2
abundance: .
v_gene: TRBV19

CDR3nt: TGTGCCAGCACTCGCGACCCCCGGGATCAGCCCCAGCATTTT
CDR3aa: CASTRDPRDQPQHF
d_gene: .
j_gene: TRBJ1-5
abundance: once
v_gene: TRBV6-5

CDR3nt: TGTGCCAGCAGCTTAGATCCCACATTCGGGGAGCTGTTTTTT
CDR3aa: CASSLDPTFGELFF
d_gene: .
j_gene: TRBJ2-2
abundance: .
v_gene: TRBV11-2

CDR3nt: TGTGCCAGTAGTCCTCGGACAGGGGGGTTTGGCGAGCAGTACTTC
CDR3aa: CASSPRTGGFGEQYF
d_gene: TRBD1
j_gene: TRBJ2-7
abundance: .
v_gene: TRBV19

CDR3nt: TGTGCCAGCAGTTACAGGACAGGGAAGGGTTCACCCCTCCACTTT
CDR3aa: CASSYRTGKGSPLHF
d_gene: TRBD1
j_gene: TRBJ1-6
abundance: once
v_gene: TRBV6-5

CDR3nt: TGTGCCAGCAGGGGGGGGACTAGCGGATACAATGAGCAGTTCTTC
CDR3aa: CASRGGTSGYNEQFF
d_gene: TRBD2
j_gene: TRBJ2-1
abundance: .
v_gene: TRBV6-5

CDR3nt: TGCGCCAGCAAGCTTTCTCCTCACGACACTGAAGCTTTCTTT
CDR3aa: CASKLSPHDTEAFF
d_gene: .
j_gene: TRBJ1-1
abundance: .
v_gene: TRBV10-1

CDR3nt: TGCGCCAGCAGCCAACAGACAGGGACTGATTCACCCCTCCACTTT
CDR3aa: CASSQQTGTDSPLHF
d_gene: TRBD1
j_gene: TRBJ1-6
abundance: few
v_gene: TRBV4-3